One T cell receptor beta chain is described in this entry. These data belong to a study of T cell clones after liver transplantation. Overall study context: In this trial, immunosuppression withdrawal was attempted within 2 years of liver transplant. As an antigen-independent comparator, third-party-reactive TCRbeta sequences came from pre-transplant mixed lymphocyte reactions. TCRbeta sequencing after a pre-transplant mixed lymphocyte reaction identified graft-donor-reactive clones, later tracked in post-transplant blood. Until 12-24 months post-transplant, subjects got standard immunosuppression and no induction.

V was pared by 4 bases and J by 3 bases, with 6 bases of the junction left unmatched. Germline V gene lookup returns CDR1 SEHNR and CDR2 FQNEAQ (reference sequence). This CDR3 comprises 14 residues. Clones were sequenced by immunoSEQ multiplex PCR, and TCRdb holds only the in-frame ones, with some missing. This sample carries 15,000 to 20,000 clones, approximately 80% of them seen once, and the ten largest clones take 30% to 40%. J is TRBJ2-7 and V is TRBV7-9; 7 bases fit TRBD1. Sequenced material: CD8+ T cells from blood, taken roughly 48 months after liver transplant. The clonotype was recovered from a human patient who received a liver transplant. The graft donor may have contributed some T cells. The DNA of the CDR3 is TGTGCCAGCAGCTCGCTGGACAGGTTCTACGAGCAGTACTTC. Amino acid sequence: CASSSLDRFYEQYF. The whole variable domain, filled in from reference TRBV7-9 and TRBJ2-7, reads DTGVSQNPRHKITKRGQNVTFRCDPISEHNRLYWYRQTLGQGPEFLTYFQNEAQLEKSRLLSDRFSAERPKGSFSTLEIQRTEQGDSAMYLCASSSLDRFYEQYFGPGTRLTVT.